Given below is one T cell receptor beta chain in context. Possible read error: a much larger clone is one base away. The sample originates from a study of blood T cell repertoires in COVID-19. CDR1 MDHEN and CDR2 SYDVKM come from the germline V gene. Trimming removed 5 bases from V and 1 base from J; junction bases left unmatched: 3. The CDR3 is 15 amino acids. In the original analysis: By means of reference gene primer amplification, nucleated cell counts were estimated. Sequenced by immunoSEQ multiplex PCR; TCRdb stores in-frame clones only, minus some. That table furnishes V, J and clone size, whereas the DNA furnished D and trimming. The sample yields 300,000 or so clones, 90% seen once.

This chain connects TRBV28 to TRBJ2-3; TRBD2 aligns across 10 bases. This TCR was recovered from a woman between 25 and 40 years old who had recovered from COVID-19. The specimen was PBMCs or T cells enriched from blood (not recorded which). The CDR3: CASSTGTSGTDTQYF. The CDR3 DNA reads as TGTGCCAGCAGTACCGGGACTAGCGGCACAGATACGCAGTATTTT.